This passage covers 31 T cell receptor beta chains from one sample sequenced in a study of T cell responses to AZD1222 COVID-19 vaccine. TCRdb's copy holds only in-frame clones and misses some; the assay was immunoSEQ multiplex PCR. The table records roughly 100,000 clones, 85% to 90% of them present only once. The starting material was peripheral blood, obtained 28 days after the second AZD1222 dose. Source of these receptors: an adult who received the AZD1222 COVID-19 vaccine.

The chain combines TRBV7-8 with TRBJ2-7; D might be TRBD1 (5 bases). The germline V and J ends were trimmed by 0 bases and 4 bases, with 10 bases remaining between them. The CDR3 covers 14 residues. Looked up from germline, CDR1 is SGHVS and CDR2 is FQNEAQ. DNA of the CDR3: TGTGCCAGCAGCTTAGCGGGGCTAATGTACGAGCAGTACTTC. The encoded protein is CASSLAGLMYEQYF.

This chain links TRBV28 with TRBJ2-7; tentative D call: TRBD2 (7 bases). The V end lost 7 bases, the J end lost 0 bases, and 16 bases lay between the germline ends. This CDR3 region has 15 residues. Looked up from germline, CDR1 is MDHEN and CDR2 is SYDVKM. CDR3 sequence reads: CASILRGGSSYEQYF. The CDR3 region has the DNA TGTGCCAGCATCTTGAGGGGGGGAAGCTCCTACGAGCAGTACTTC.

The chain joins TRBV27 to TRBJ2-1; 8 bases agree with TRBD2. The CDR3 extends over 18 amino acids. Looked up from germline, CDR1 is MNHEY and CDR2 is SMNVEV (reference sequence). The V and J ends lost 3 bases and 7 bases, in that order; junction bases with no gene match: 17. The chain's CDR3 is CASSFFPGLGLGVNEQFF. In nucleotides, the CDR3 is TGTGCCAGCAGTTTCTTTCCGGGACTAGGGCTAGGGGTTAATGAGCAGTTCTTC.

The chain has TRBV6-5 and TRBJ2-7; TRBD1 matches 7 bases. Germline values: CDR1 MNHEY, CDR2 SVGAGI. Germline trimming cut 2 bases from V and 4 bases from J; bases unmatched to any gene: 2. This CDR3 comprises 13 residues. The DNA of the CDR3 is TGTGCCAGCAGTTACAACAGGGGTTACGAGCAGTACTTC. Translated, it gives CASSYNRGYEQYF.

The CDR3, as DNA: TGTGCCAGCAGCTTAGCGTTTGTGGGTAGGGGACTAGAGCAGTTCTTC. It encodes CASSLAFVGRGLEQFF. The gene calls are TRBV11-1 and TRBJ2-1; 7 nucleotides match TRBD2. In germline, CDR1 is SGHAT, CDR2 FQDESV (reference sequence). V dropped 0 bases and J dropped 10; count of bases not matched to a gene: 12. The CDR3 runs to 16 residues.

V gene TRBV5-5 combines with J gene TRBJ2-7; 8 bases map to TRBD2. With V trimmed by 4 bases and J by 4 bases, 7 bases remained unmatched. The CDR3 is 14 amino acids. Germline-derived CDR1 and CDR2 are SGHKS and YYEKEE (reference sequence). The CDR3 DNA follows: TGTGCCAGCAGCCGAGCGGGGGTCGTTTACGAGCAGTACTTC. Protein sequence: CASSRAGVVYEQYF.

Only a few counts were recorded for this clone. This chain connects TRBV11-3 to TRBJ2-2; no clear D gene. The V and J ends lost 5 bases and 0 bases respectively, with 7 bases between them. The germline CDR1 and CDR2 sequences are SGHNT and YENEEA. The CDR3 totals 14 residues. The CDR3 region is CASSPFTNTGELFF. The CDR3 DNA is TGTGCCAGCAGCCCCTTTACGAACACCGGGGAGCTGTTTTTT.

This chain joins TRBV7-9 and TRBJ2-1, with TRBD2 matching over 9 bases. CDR1 and CDR2 from the germline V gene are SEHNR and FQNEAQ (reference sequence). V was clipped by 3 bases and J by 6 bases; unmatched bases: 6. The CDR3 consists of 15 residues. CDR3 sequence: CASSFLASGINEQFF. DNA of the CDR3: TGTGCCAGCAGCTTTTTGGCTAGCGGGATCAATGAGCAGTTCTTC.

This chain connects TRBV28 to TRBJ2-3; 9 nucleotides match TRBD1. The length of the CDR3 is 16 residues. Germline V gene sequence: CDR1 MDHEN, CDR2 SYDVKM. Trimming at V came to 5 bases and at J to 4 bases, leaving 10 bases not matched to a gene. DNA for the CDR3: TGTGCCAGCAGTCTCAGTGGGACAGGGAGCCCAGATACGCAGTATTTT. As protein: CASSLSGTGSPDTQYF. Filled out from reference TRBV28 and TRBJ2-3, the complete variable domain reads DVKVTQSSRYLVKRTGEKVFLECVQDMDHENMFWYRQDPGLGLRLIYFSYDVKMKEKGDIPEGYSVSREKKERFSLILESASTNQTSMYLCASSLSGTGSPDTQYFGPGTRLTVL.

The rearrangement joins TRBV28 to TRBJ1-5, with TRBD1 as a possible D gene (5 bases). The CDR3 extends over 14 amino acids. Deletions cut 2 bases from V and 15 bases from J, with 20 bases between. Germline V gives CDR1 MDHEN, CDR2 SYDVKM. Here the CDR3 reads CASSLRQGPLSSHF. The CDR3 bases are TGTGCCAGCAGTTTACGCCAGGGCCCCCTGTCTTCGCATTTT. The whole variable domain, filled in from reference TRBV28 and TRBJ1-5, reads DVKVTQSSRYLVKRTGEKVFLECVQDMDHENMFWYRQDPGLGLRLIYFSYDVKMKEKGDIPEGYSVSREKKERFSLILESASTNQTSMYLCASSLRQGPLSSHFGDGTRLSIL.

This chain uses TRBV19 with TRBJ1-6; 9 bases are a match to TRBD1. Germline assignment: CDR1 LNHDA and CDR2 SQIVND (reference sequence). The CDR3 loop spans 15 amino acids. J gave up 7 bases and V 9 bases, and 10 bases lay outside the gene matches. In DNA, the CDR3 is TGTGCCAGCCTGGGATCGGGACAGGGCAATTCACCCCTCCACTTT. Its protein product is CASLGSGQGNSPLHF.

The rearrangement links TRBV6-2 or TRBV6-3 to TRBJ2-3; 7 nucleotides line up with TRBD2. The V and J ends lost 0 bases and 4 bases, in that order; junction bases with no gene match: 7. Germline V gene data show CDR1 as MNHEY and CDR2 as SVGEGT. This CDR3 spans 16 amino acids. CDR3 in amino acids: CASSYSGGGPSDTQYF. In DNA form, the CDR3 reads TGTGCCAGCAGTTACTCTGGGGGAGGGCCCTCAGATACGCAGTATTTT.

The rearrangement uses TRBV7-2 and TRBJ1-2; no clear D gene. The CDR3 length is 15 residues. CDR1 is SGHTA and CDR2 is FQGNSA in the germline V gene. V was pared by 5 bases and J by 4 bases, with 17 bases between. In DNA form, the CDR3 reads TGTGCCAGCAGCCTACTGGATGCACCCCGCTATGGCTACACCTTC. It yields the protein CASSLLDAPRYGYTF.

The chain is built from TRBV18 and TRBJ2-7, with unresolved D. Deletions cut 0 bases from V and 3 bases from J, with 9 bases between. CDR1 and CDR2 (germline): KGHSH, LQKENI. The CDR3 length is 14 residues. The CDR3, as DNA: TGTGCCAGCTCACCACCGTCGCAAGACTACGAGCAGTACTTC. Residues: CASSPPSQDYEQYF.

The genes are TRBV19 and TRBJ1-2; no clear D. In germline, CDR1 is LNHDA, CDR2 SQIVND (reference sequence). CDR3 size: 13 residues. V was clipped by 9 bases and J by 4 bases, with 15 bases between them. The CDR3: CASHQTGSYGYTF. The CDR3 nucleotides read TGTGCCAGCCACCAAACGGGTAGCTATGGCTACACCTTC.

This chain joins TRBV30 and TRBJ2-3; D is unclear. CDR1 and CDR2 from the germline V gene are GTSNPN and SVGIG (reference sequence). CDR3 length: 12 amino acids. Trimming took 3 bases from V and 2 from J, leaving 6 bases between them. This CDR3 reads CAWSGYTDTQYF. The CDR3 coding sequence is TGTGCCTGGAGCGGATACACAGATACGCAGTATTTT.

This chain links TRBV28 with TRBJ1-1, with 8 bases fitting TRBD1. The ends lost 6 bases at V and 2 bases at J; junction bases unmatched: 8. The CDR3 loop spans 15 amino acids. Germline V gene data show CDR1 as MDHEN and CDR2 as SYDVKM. The chain's CDR3 is CASSLRDRINTEAFF. The CDR3 DNA reads TGTGCCAGCAGCCTAAGGGACAGGATTAACACTGAAGCTTTCTTT.

A few counts support this clone. The V gene is TRBV7-9, the J gene TRBJ2-2; either TRBD1 or TRBD2 may fit D (5 bases each). V lost 5 bases, J lost 5 bases, and 15 bases lay in between. Looked up from germline, CDR1 is SEHNR and CDR2 is FQNEAQ (reference sequence). CDR3 length equals 15 residues. The CDR3, as DNA: TGTGCCAGCAGCCCCGGGACCGCTTTGACCGGGGAGCTGTTTTTT. Amino acid sequence: CASSPGTALTGELFF.

V usage is TRBV19 and J usage is TRBJ1-2, with a tentative D call TRBD1 (5 bases). Germline V gene lookup returns CDR1 LNHDA and CDR2 SQIVND (reference sequence). V shed 7 bases and J shed 6 bases, with 12 bases lying between them. This CDR3 has 12 residues. The CDR3 loop is CASTEGRDGYTF. In DNA form, the CDR3 reads TGTGCCAGTACTGAGGGGAGGGATGGCTACACCTTC.

This clone was picked up a small number of times. The genes are TRBV14 and TRBJ1-1; D gene ambiguous. CDR1 is SGHDN, CDR2 FVKESK, per germline. The CDR3 extends over 14 amino acids. Trimming stripped 1 base from V and 4 bases from J, with 10 bases between. CDR3 DNA sequence: TGTGCCAGCAGCCAAGGGAGGAGGTTCACTGAAGCTTTCTTT. Translating gives CASSQGRRFTEAFF.

V usage is TRBV6-2 or TRBV6-3 and J usage is TRBJ1-2; D ambiguous. There are 12 residues in the CDR3. V was trimmed by 5 bases and J by 3 bases, leaving 7 bases between them. Germline-derived CDR1 and CDR2 are MNHEY and SVGEGT. The CDR3 protein is CASSNRDYGYTF. For the CDR3, the DNA is TGTGCCAGCAGTAATAGGGACTATGGCTACACCTTC.

In this sample, this clone turned up once. The chain recombines TRBV24-1 with TRBJ2-2, with TRBD1 matching over 8 bases. Germline CDR1 KGHDR, CDR2 SFDVKD. J gave up 4 bases and V 3 bases, and 3 bases lay outside the gene matches. This CDR3 is 15 amino acids long. The CDR3 DNA follows: TGTGCCACCAGTGATAACAGGGGGGTCACCGGGGAGCTGTTTTTT. It encodes CATSDNRGVTGELFF.

The chain has TRBV5-6 and TRBJ1-1; D gene ambiguous. The V gene lost 4 bases and the J gene lost 4 bases, with 5 bases spanning the gap. Germline V CDR1 and CDR2: SGHDT, YYEEEE. The CDR3 is 11 residues long. CDR3 residues: CASSLFTEAFF. Written as DNA, the CDR3 is TGTGCCAGCAGCCTGTTCACTGAAGCTTTCTTT.

V gene TRBV6-5 combines with J gene TRBJ1-6; 7 positions match TRBD1. Germline CDR1 MNHEY, CDR2 SVGAGI. The CDR3 is 13 residues long. V gave up 2 bases and J gave up 10 bases; unmatched junction bases: 2. CDR3 amino acids: CASSYDRDSPLHF. The CDR3 DNA sequence: TGTGCCAGCAGTTACGACAGGGACTCACCCCTCCACTTT.

The V and J genes are TRBV4-3 and TRBJ1-6; D is undetermined. The germline V and J ends were trimmed by 0 bases and 10 bases, with 16 bases remaining between them. This CDR3 contains 16 residues. Germline assignment: CDR1 LGHNA and CDR2 YSLEER. For the CDR3, the DNA is TGCGCCAGCAGCCAAGAACTGGCGGGGAGTGGCTCACCCCTCCACTTT. Protein sequence: CASSQELAGSGSPLHF.

There are a few counts of this clone. V is TRBV11-2 and J is TRBJ2-1, with D possibly TRBD1 on 5 matching bases. The CDR3 is 15 residues long. The germline V gene encodes CDR1 SGHAT and CDR2 FQNNGV. V shed 5 bases and J shed 0 bases, with 11 bases lying between them. CDR3 sequence: CASSRQLSSYNEQFF. In nucleotides, the CDR3 is TGTGCCAGCAGCCGACAGTTAAGCTCCTACAATGAGCAGTTCTTC.

The chain links TRBV6-6 to TRBJ1-3; D remains unclear. The V gene's germline CDR1 is MNHNY and CDR2 SVGAGI (reference sequence). Trimming removed 2 bases at V and 0 bases at J, with 8 bases between. The CDR3 totals 15 residues. CDR3 residues: CASSYQKVSGNTIYF. The DNA of the CDR3 is TGTGCCAGCAGTTACCAGAAAGTCTCTGGAAACACCATATATTTT.

The rearrangement uses TRBV7-9 and TRBJ2-5; D remains unclear. The V end lost 5 bases, the J end lost 0 bases, and 7 bases lay between the germline ends. The CDR3 contains 13 residues. The germline CDR1 and CDR2 sequences are SEHNR and FQNEAQ (reference sequence). The CDR3 sequence is CASSRIYQETQYF. CDR3 sequence (DNA): TGTGCCAGCAGCCGTATTTACCAAGAGACCCAGTACTTC.

This chain uses TRBV4-3 with TRBJ2-7; perhaps D is TRBD1 or TRBD2 (5 bases each). The CDR3 has 13 amino acids. CDR1 is LGHNA and CDR2 is YSLEER in the germline V gene. V was shortened by 4 bases and J by 3 bases, with 10 bases between the two germline ends. CDR3 residues: CASSPGPSYEQYF. The CDR3 region has the DNA TGCGCCAGCAGCCCGGGACCAAGCTACGAGCAGTACTTC.

The CDR3 sequence: CASSSLDRLNTEAFF. The DNA for the CDR3 is TGCGCCAGCAGCTCTCTAGACAGGTTGAACACTGAAGCTTTCTTT. This chain uses TRBV5-1 with TRBJ1-1; TRBD1 might be the D (6 bases). Trimming removed 3 bases from V and 0 bases from J, with 12 bases in between. The CDR3 is 15 amino acids. Germline CDR1 is SGHRS and CDR2 is YFSETQ.

V and J are TRBV29-1 and TRBJ2-1, with 8 bases identical to TRBD2. The length of the CDR3 is 16 residues. Germline loops: CDR1 SQVTM, CDR2 ANQGSEA. Unmatched junction bases numbered 18, after V lost 5 bases and J lost 9 bases. In DNA form, the CDR3 reads TGCAGCGTTCCTGGACCACGGACTAGCCGTCGAGGTGAGCAGTTCTTC. It encodes CSVPGPRTSRRGEQFF.